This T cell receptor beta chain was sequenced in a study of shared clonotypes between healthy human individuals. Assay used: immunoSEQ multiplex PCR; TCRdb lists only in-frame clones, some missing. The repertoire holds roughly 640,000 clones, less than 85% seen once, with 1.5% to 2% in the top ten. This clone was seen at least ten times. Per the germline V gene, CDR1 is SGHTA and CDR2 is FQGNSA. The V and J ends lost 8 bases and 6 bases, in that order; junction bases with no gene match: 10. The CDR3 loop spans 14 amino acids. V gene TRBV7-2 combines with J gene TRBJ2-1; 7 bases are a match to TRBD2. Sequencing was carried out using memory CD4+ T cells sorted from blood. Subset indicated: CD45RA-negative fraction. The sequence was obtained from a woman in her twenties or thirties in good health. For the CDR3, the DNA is TGTGCCAGCGGAAAGCGGGACTATATCAATGAGCAGTTCTTC. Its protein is CASGKRDYINEQFF.